One sample yielded the 14 T cell receptor beta chains listed below, sequenced in a study of CD8 T cells in Susac syndrome. Reverse transcription used roughly 0.5 to 1 ug RNA and random hexamers. TCRdb redid the calling of the immunoSEQ multiplex PCR reads with MiXCR, one entry per CDR3 protein. The sample contains about 130,000 distinct CDR3 sequences, around 94% of which appear only once. Sequencing was performed on CD4+ T cells from PBMCs. The receptors come from a human donor in good health.

The chain employs TRBV19 and TRBJ1-1; 7 bases align to TRBD1. Germline CDR1 LNHDA, CDR2 SQIVND (reference sequence). V gave up 3 bases and J gave up 6 bases; unmatched junction bases: 10. The CDR3 has 15 residues. CDR3 residues: CASSIRGRGPPEAFF. CDR3 DNA sequence: TGTGCCAGTAGTATCCGCGGGAGGGGGCCCCCTGAAGCTTTCTTT.

This chain connects TRBV5-4 to TRBJ2-1; 9 positions agree with TRBD1. Germline V gives CDR1 SGHNT, CDR2 YYREEE (reference sequence). This CDR3 spans 15 amino acids. V gave up 0 bases and J gave up 7 bases; unmatched junction bases: 5. The CDR3 bases are TGTGCCAGCAGCTTGGAACAGGGGGCGTGGAATGAGCAGTTCTTC. Translating gives CASSLEQGAWNEQFF.

The chain carries TRBV18 and TRBJ2-5; D gene ambiguous. The V and J ends lost 2 bases and 1 base respectively, with 8 bases between them. The germline CDR1 and CDR2 sequences are KGHSH and LQKENI. The CDR3 covers 14 residues. CDR3 sequence reads: CASSPRNSQETQYF. As DNA, the CDR3 is TGTGCCAGCTCACCAAGGAACAGCCAAGAGACCCAGTACTTC.

V gene TRBV18 combines with J gene TRBJ2-3; 8 bases line up with TRBD2. Trimming removed 3 bases from V and 2 bases from J; junction bases left unmatched: 4. CDR1 and CDR2 from the germline V gene are KGHSH and LQKENI. The CDR3 is 15 amino acids. CDR3 nucleotide sequence: TGTGCCAGCTCACCCACTAGCGGTTTCACAGATACGCAGTATTTT. Translating gives CASSPTSGFTDTQYF.

V is TRBV25-1 and J is TRBJ1-3; 8 positions agree with TRBD1. Germline CDR1 reads MGHDK; CDR2 reads SYGVNS. This CDR3 is 14 amino acids long. J was trimmed by 3 bases and V by 5 bases; bases with no gene match: 3. CDR3 nucleotide sequence: TGTGCCAGCAGTAGAGGGACAGGTGGAAACACCATATATTTT. The encoded protein is CASSRGTGGNTIYF. The full variable domain, its missing parts supplied by reference TRBV25-1 and TRBJ1-3, is EADIYQTPRYLVIGTGKKITLECSQTMGHDKMYWYQQDPGMELHLIHYSYGVNSTEKGDLSSESTVSRIRTEHFPLTLESARPSHTSQYLCASSRGTGGNTIYFGEGSWLTVV.

This chain links TRBV15 with TRBJ2-7; 10 bases are a match to TRBD1. Trimming cost V 0 bases and J 2 bases; bases outside gene matches: 7. The CDR3 extends over 17 amino acids. Per germline, CDR1 LNHNV and CDR2 YYDKDF (reference sequence). The CDR3 nucleotides read TGTGCCACCAGCAGAGATCTCCTAGGACAGGGGGCCTACGAGCAGTACTTC. Its translation: CATSRDLLGQGAYEQYF.

The chain combines TRBV29-1 with TRBJ2-1; D is ambiguous. V lost 4 bases and J lost 7, with 8 bases in between. The CDR3 extends over 11 amino acids. Germline CDR1 and CDR2: SQVTM and ANQGSEA. CDR3 sequence: CSVGHTNEQFF. Written as DNA, the CDR3 is TGCAGCGTTGGGCATACGAATGAGCAGTTCTTC.

CDR3 in amino acids: CASSRTSGLSYNEQFF. The CDR3 DNA follows: TGTGCCAGCAGTCGCACTAGCGGGCTATCCTACAATGAGCAGTTCTTC. The rearrangement uses TRBV27 and TRBJ2-1, with 9 bases fitting TRBD2. V trimming: 5 bases; J trimming: 1 base; junction bases outside the gene matches: 6. The CDR3 contains 16 residues. CDR1 and CDR2 (germline): MNHEY, SMNVEV (reference sequence).

This clonotype was seen just once. The gene calls are TRBV6-5 and TRBJ2-1; D is undetermined. Germline V gives CDR1 MNHEY, CDR2 SVGAGI. Trimming cost V 8 bases and J 4 bases, with 12 bases left between them. There are 13 residues in the CDR3. As DNA, the CDR3 is TGTGCCAGCGCAAGGGTCGAATACAATGAGCAGTTCTTC. Amino acids: CASARVEYNEQFF.

This clonotype appeared a single time. The chain is built from TRBV20-1 and TRBJ2-4; weak D call: TRBD1 (6 bases). Germline V gene sequence: CDR1 DFQATT, CDR2 SNEGSKA (reference sequence). The CDR3 extends over 13 amino acids. Trimming shortened V by 4 bases and J by 6 bases, and 13 bases separated the two germline ends. CDR3: CSANQGSGNIQYF. The CDR3, as DNA: TGCAGTGCTAATCAGGGGTCGGGAAACATTCAGTACTTC.

This chain connects TRBV7-9 to TRBJ1-4, with no clear D. CDR3 size: 15 residues. CDR1 is SEHNR, CDR2 FQNEAQ, per germline (reference sequence). V was cut by 6 bases and J by 8 bases, with 19 bases left in between. CDR3 loop: CASRHDGDSREKLFF. CDR3 coding DNA: TGTGCCAGCAGGCATGACGGAGACTCTAGAGAAAAACTGTTTTTT. Filled out from reference TRBV7-9 and TRBJ1-4, the complete variable domain reads DTGVSQNPRHKITKRGQNVTFRCDPISEHNRLYWYRQTLGQGPEFLTYFQNEAQLEKSRLLSDRFSAERPKGSFSTLEIQRTEQGDSAMYLCASRHDGDSREKLFFGSGTQLSVL.

The genes are TRBV7-9 and TRBJ1-2, with 7 bases matching TRBD1. The germline gives CDR1 SEHNR, CDR2 FQNEAQ (reference sequence). V lost 1 base, J lost 3 bases, and 5 bases stayed unmatched. This CDR3 contains 15 residues. This chain's CDR3 is CASSLEGQPHYGYTF. The CDR3 nucleotides are TGTGCCAGCAGCTTAGAGGGACAGCCCCACTATGGCTACACCTTC.

The chain carries TRBV19 and TRBJ2-5; D uncertain. Trimming pared 5 bases from V and 6 bases from J, leaving 16 bases between. The germline CDR1 and CDR2 sequences are LNHDA and SQIVND (reference sequence). The CDR3 totals 14 residues. CDR3 amino acids: CASSPASTIKTQYF. CDR3 sequence (DNA): TGTGCCAGTAGTCCCGCGAGCACCATAAAGACCCAGTACTTC.

The gene calls are TRBV3-1 and TRBJ2-7; D could derive from TRBD1 or TRBD2 (5 bases each). The V end was cut by 4 bases, the J end by 4 bases, with 14 bases between. The CDR3 length is 14 residues. Germline V gene sequence: CDR1 LGHDT, CDR2 YNNKEL (reference sequence). CDR3 DNA sequence: TGTGCCAGCAGCCCCAGCGAGGGGAGTTACGAGCAGTACTTC. It yields the protein CASSPSEGSYEQYF.